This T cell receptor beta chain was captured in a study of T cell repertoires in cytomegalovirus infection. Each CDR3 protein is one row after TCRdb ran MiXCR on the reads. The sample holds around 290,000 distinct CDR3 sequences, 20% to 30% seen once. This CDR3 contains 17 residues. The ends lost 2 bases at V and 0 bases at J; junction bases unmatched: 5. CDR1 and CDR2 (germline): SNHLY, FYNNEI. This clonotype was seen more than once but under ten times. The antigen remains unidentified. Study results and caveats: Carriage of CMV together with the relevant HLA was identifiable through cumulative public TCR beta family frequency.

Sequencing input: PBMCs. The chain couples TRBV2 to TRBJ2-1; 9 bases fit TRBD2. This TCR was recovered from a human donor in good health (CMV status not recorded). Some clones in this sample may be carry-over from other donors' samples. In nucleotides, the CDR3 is TGTGCCAGCAGTGAAAGGAGCGGGGGGAGCTCCTACAATGAGCAGTTCTTC. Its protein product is CASSERSGGSSYNEQFF.